The present T cell receptor (beta chain) was sequenced within a study of OX40 agonist ivuxolimab in advanced cancers. CDR3 length equals 15 residues. Clones were sequenced by immunoSEQ multiplex PCR, and TCRdb holds only the in-frame ones, with some missing. The sample records more than 50,000 clones, roughly 84% being singletons. Sequencing was performed on CD4+ or CD8+ T cells sorted from blood, taken in a trial of the OX40 agonist ivuxolimab. The TCR was taken from an adult with an advanced solid tumor such as melanoma, head and neck, liver or kidney cancer. The rearrangement links TRBV21-1 to TRBJ1-5. TRBV21-1 has pseudogene status. CDR3 protein: CASSKGGADRQPQHF. The CDR3 DNA follows: TGTGCCAGCAGCAAAGGGGGTGCGGATCGGCAGCCCCAGCATTTT.